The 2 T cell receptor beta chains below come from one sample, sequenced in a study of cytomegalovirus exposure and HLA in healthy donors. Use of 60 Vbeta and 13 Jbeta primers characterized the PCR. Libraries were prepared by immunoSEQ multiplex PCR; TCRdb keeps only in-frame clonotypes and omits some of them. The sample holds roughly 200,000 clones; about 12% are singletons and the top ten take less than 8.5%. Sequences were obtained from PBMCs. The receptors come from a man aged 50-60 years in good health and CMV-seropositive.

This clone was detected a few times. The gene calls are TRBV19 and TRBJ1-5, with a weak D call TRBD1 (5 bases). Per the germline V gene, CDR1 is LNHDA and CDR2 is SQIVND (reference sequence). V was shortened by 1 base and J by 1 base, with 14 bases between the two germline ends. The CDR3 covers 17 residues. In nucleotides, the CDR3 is TGTGCCAGTAGTATAGGGCAGGGAACAACAAGCAATCAGCCCCAGCATTTT. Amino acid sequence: CASSIGQGTTSNQPQHF.

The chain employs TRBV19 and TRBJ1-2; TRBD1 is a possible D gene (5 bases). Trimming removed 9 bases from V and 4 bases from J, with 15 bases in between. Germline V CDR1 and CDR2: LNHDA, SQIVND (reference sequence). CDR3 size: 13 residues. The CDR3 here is CASSQGNSYGYTF. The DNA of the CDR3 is TGTGCCAGCTCCCAGGGAAACAGCTATGGCTACACCTTC.